This T cell receptor beta chain was sequenced for a study of T-cell reconstitution after alpha-beta-depleted transplantation in children. With 5 bases removed from V and 0 bases from J, the gap between germline ends came to 6 bases. Germline values: CDR1 DFQATT, CDR2 SNEGSKA (reference sequence). The CDR3 consists of 12 residues. Many counts were recorded for this clonotype. This sample's TCRbeta library carried unique molecular identifier barcodes. Each CDR3 protein is one row after TCRdb ran MiXCR on the PCR reads. This table has around 380,000 distinct CDR3 sequences, roughly 11% appearing once. The J gene is TRBJ2-3, the V gene TRBV20-1, with a tentative D call TRBD2 (5 bases). The sample here was PBMCs from the stem cell graft donor, taken from the stem cell graft. The TCR originated in a human donor who donated a stem cell graft to a child with acute myeloid leukemia. The CDR3 DNA reads TGCAGTGCTTGGAGGAGCACAGATACGCAGTATTTT. This sequence encodes CSAWRSTDTQYF.